Each of the 11 T cell receptor beta chains below was sequenced from the same sample in a study of tumor and adjacent non-tumor tissue in lung cancer (dated by TCRdb to 2016 to 2019). Bulk unsorted tissue served as the source for RNA extraction, and RNA quality was assessed using a NanoDrop ND-1000 and an Agilent 2100. The method was multiplex PCR. Sequencing took place on an Illumina HiSeq 2500. TCRbeta libraries were constructed through three rounds of nested PCR with primers (Table S4) according to protocols adapted from ARM-PCR. TCRdb reanalyzed the raw reads on its own, using fastp at Q25 for trimming and MiXCR for clone calling, and kept in-frame beta chains. Rows matching on CDR3 protein sequence are summarized as one entry with the most common DNA and genes. The sample data list over 85,000 distinct CDR3 sequences, and around 82% of these were observed just once. Together, the top ten hold approximately 22% of the sample.

The sample taken for sequencing was lung tumor tissue. Source of these receptors: a man between 65 and 85 years old with non-small cell lung cancer.

Worth noting for this clonotype: Because it lacks the conserved phenylalanine or tryptophan at the end, this CDR3 is likely a read error. The chain couples TRBV4-1 to TRBJ1-2; D remains unclear. The germline CDR1 and CDR2 sequences are MGHRA and YSYEKL. The CDR3 has 15 amino acids. CDR3 region: CTTSQDVQSFDGYTL. The CDR3 DNA reads as TGCACAACCAGCCAAGATGTGCAGTCTTTTGATGGCTACACCTTG.

J is TRBJ2-1 and V is TRBV11-3; the D gene could be TRBD1 or TRBD2 (5 bases each). CDR1 SGHNT and CDR2 YENEEA come from the germline V gene. The CDR3 is 16 amino acids. Trimming removed 3 bases from V and 6 bases from J, with 18 bases in between. The CDR3 nucleotides read TGTGCCAGCAGCTTCCTGACAGACTCAGGAGGCAATGAGCAGTTCTTC. Translating gives CASSFLTDSGGNEQFF. Full variable domain (rest looked up from reference TRBV11-3 and TRBJ2-1): EAGVVQSPRYKIIEKKQPVAFWCNPISGHNTLYWYLQNLGQGPELLIRYENEEAVDDSQLPKDRFSAERLKGVDSTLKIQPAELGDSAVYLCASSFLTDSGGNEQFFGPGTRLTVL.

Comment on this clonotype: One end of the junction fails to match germline, which may point to a read error. The chain uses TRBV11-2 and TRBJ2-2; 7 bases map to TRBD2. This CDR3 is 13 amino acids long. The germline CDR1 and CDR2 sequences are SGHAT and FQNNGV. This CDR3 reads CASKLAHTDELFF. CDR3 bases: TGTGCCAGCAAACTAGCGCACACCGATGAGCTTTTTTTT.

A remark on this clonotype: A much more abundant neighbour one base away suggests this may be a read error. J is TRBJ2-7 and V is TRBV5-1; D remains unclear. Germline-derived CDR1 and CDR2 are SGHRS and YFSETQ. The CDR3 consists of 13 residues. Deletions cut 3 bases from V and 2 bases from J, with 9 bases between. CDR3 protein: CASSYEWAYEQYF. In nucleotides, the CDR3 is TGCGCCAGCAGCTACGAGTGGGCCTACGAGCAGTACTTC.

As to this clonotype: This sequence may be a read error, since a much larger clone differs from it by one base. This sequence joins TRBV20-1 and TRBJ2-7; D gene ambiguous. The CDR3 has 11 amino acids. Germline values: CDR1 DFQATT, CDR2 SNEGSKA (reference sequence). Deletions cut 5 bases from V and 4 bases from J, with 9 bases between. The CDR3: CSAGDGYEQYF. The DNA of the CDR3 is TGCAGTGCTGGCGATGGGTACGAGCAGTACTTC.

A word on this clonotype: The missing conserved phenylalanine or tryptophan at the end of this CDR3 makes a read error likely. J is TRBJ2-6 and V is TRBV10-3; D ambiguous. In germline, CDR1 is ENHRY, CDR2 SYGVKD. The CDR3 spans 16 residues. The CDR3 bases are TGTGCCATCATTGAGGTTTCCGTCTCTGGGGCCAACGTCCTGACTTAC. This gives the protein CAIIEVSVSGANVLTY.

The V gene is TRBV29-1, the J gene TRBJ1-1, with D hard to call. CDR1 is SQVTM and CDR2 is ANQGSEA in the germline V gene. This CDR3 has 14 residues. V gave up 6 bases and J gave up 8 bases, with 22 bases separating them. The DNA for the CDR3 is TGCAGCGTCTCCGGACGGGGAACTAAAACCGAAGCTTTCTTT. As protein: CSVSGRGTKTEAFF.

This clonotype appeared many times. This chain uses TRBV6-1 with TRBJ2-7, with D perhaps matching TRBD1 (6 bases). Looked up from germline, CDR1 is MNHNS and CDR2 is SASEGT. The CDR3 runs 14 residues. Deletions cut 6 bases from V and 2 bases from J, with 14 bases between. As DNA, the CDR3 is TGTGCCAGCAGCCGGACAGTCGCGACCTACGAGCAGTACTTC. Its translation: CASSRTVATYEQYF.

This chain joins TRBV6-2 or TRBV6-3 and TRBJ2-3; D is ambiguous. V lost 8 bases and J lost 8, with 8 bases in between. The germline gives CDR1 MNHEY, CDR2 SVGEGT. CDR3 length: 10 residues. CDR3 amino acids: CASGVTTQYF. The CDR3 DNA reads as TGTGCCAGCGGCGTGACTACGCAGTATTTT.

Concerning this clonotype: Germline and junction disagree at one end, which may indicate a read error. This rearrangement joins TRBV6-6 to TRBJ1-5, with TRBD1 as a possible D gene (5 bases). The germline CDR1 and CDR2 sequences are MNHNY and SVGAGI (reference sequence). The CDR3 spans 16 residues. CDR3 residues: CTSSPEPSGFIQPQHF. The CDR3 coding sequence is TGTACCAGCAGTCCAGAGCCGTCAGGGTTCATTCAGCCCCAGCATTTT.

In its sample, this clonotype was seen many times. V is TRBV2 and J is TRBJ2-6, with D possibly called TRBD1 or TRBD2 (5 bases each). CDR3 length: 13 amino acids. Trimming took 6 bases from V and 11 from J, leaving 14 bases between them. Germline values: CDR1 SNHLY, CDR2 FYNNEI. As DNA, the CDR3 is TGTGCCAGCAGACCCCAGGGACGTTACGTCCTGACTTTC. This codes for CASRPQGRYVLTF.